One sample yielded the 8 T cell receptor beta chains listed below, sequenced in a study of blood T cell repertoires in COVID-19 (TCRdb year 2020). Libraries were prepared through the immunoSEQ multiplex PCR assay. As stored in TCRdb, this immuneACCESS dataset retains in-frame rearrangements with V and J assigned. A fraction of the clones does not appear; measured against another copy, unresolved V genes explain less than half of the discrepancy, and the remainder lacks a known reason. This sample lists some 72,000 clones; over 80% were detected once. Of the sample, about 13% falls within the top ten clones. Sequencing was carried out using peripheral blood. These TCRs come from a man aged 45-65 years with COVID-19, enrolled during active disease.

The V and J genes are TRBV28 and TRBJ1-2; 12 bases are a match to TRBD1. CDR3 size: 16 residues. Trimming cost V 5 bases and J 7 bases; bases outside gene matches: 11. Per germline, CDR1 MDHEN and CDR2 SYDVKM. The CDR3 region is CASSPTGQGASRGYTF. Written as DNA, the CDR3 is TGTGCCAGCAGTCCGACGGGACAGGGGGCATCCCGTGGCTACACCTTC.

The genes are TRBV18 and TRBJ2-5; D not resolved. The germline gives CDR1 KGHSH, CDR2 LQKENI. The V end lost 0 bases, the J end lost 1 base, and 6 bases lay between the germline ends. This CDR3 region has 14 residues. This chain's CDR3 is CASSPPGRQETQYF. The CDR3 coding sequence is TGTGCCAGCTCACCACCGGGCCGCCAAGAGACCCAGTACTTC.

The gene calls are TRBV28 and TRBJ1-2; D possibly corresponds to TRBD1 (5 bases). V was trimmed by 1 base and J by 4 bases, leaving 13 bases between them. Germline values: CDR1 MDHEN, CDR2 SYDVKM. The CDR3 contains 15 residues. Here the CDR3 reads CASSLYPRASYGYTF. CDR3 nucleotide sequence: TGTGCCAGCAGTTTATACCCCAGGGCGAGCTATGGCTACACCTTC.

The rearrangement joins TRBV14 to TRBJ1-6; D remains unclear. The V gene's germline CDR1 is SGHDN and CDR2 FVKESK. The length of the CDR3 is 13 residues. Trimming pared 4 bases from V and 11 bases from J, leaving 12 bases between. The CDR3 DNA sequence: TGTGCCAGCAGCCGATCGGCGGGAACACCCCTCCACTTT. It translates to CASSRSAGTPLHF.

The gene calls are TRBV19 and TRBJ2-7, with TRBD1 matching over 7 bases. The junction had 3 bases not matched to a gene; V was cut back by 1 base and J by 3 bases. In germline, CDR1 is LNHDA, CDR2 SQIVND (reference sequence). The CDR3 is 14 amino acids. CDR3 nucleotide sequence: TGTGCCAGTAGTATAGCCGGGGACAGCTACGAGCAGTACTTC. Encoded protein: CASSIAGDSYEQYF. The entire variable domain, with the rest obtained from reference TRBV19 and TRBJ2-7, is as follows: DGGITQSPKYLFRKEGQNVTLSCEQNLNHDAMYWYRQDPGQGLRLIYYSQIVNDFQKGDIAEGYSVSREKKESFPLTVTSAQKNPTAFYLCASSIAGDSYEQYFGPGTRLTVT.

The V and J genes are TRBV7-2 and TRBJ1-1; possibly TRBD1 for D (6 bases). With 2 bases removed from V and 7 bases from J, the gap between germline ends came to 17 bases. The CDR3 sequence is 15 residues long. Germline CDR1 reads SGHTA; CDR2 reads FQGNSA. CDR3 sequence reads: CASSLPGRTELEAFF. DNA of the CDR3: TGTGCCAGCAGCTTACCCGGCCGGACAGAACTTGAAGCTTTCTTT. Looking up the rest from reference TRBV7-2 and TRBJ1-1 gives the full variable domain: GAGVSQSPSNKVTEKGKDVELRCDPISGHTALYWYRQSLGQGLEFLIYFQGNSAPDKSGLPSDRFSAERTGGSVSTLTIQRTQQEDSAVYLCASSLPGRTELEAFFGQGTRLTVV.

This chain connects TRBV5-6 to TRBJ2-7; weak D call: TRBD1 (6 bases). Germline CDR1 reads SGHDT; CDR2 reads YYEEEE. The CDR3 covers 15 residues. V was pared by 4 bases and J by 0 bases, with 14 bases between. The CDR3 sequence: CASSADPGHSYEQYF. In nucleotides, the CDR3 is TGTGCCAGCAGCGCAGACCCGGGACACTCCTACGAGCAGTACTTC.

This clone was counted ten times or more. CDR3 sequence: CASSYSWRGGTEAFF. CDR3 in DNA: TGTGCCAGCAGTTACTCCTGGCGGGGAGGCACTGAAGCTTTCTTT. This chain connects TRBV6-5 to TRBJ1-1; D is unresolved. This CDR3 spans 15 amino acids. From germline, CDR1 is MNHEY and CDR2 SVGAGI. With 0 bases removed from V and 4 bases from J, the gap between germline ends came to 12 bases.